The clone carrying this TCR beta chain was counted ten times or more. Its target is not known. The V gene's germline CDR1 is SGHKS and CDR2 YYEKEE (reference sequence). The length of the CDR3 is 15 residues. V was cut by 3 bases and J by 4 bases, with 16 bases left in between. TCRdb independently ran MiXCR on the 5' RACE reads; one entry per CDR3 protein. In the table there are about 62,000 distinct CDR3 sequences, 3% to 4% of which are singletons. The entry originates in a study of neurological immune-mediated disorders. Broader study findings: The multiple sclerosis repertoire cluster was not associated with any clinical or MRI feature, with the authors stating that larger cohorts are needed.

Sequenced sample: PBMCs. The receptor's source is a woman aged 45-65 years with multiple sclerosis. This chain connects TRBV5-5 to TRBJ2-5; a possible D gene is TRBD2 (7 bases). CDR3 region: CASSSVGGARETQYF. The CDR3 bases are TGTGCCAGCAGCTCGGTGGGGGGGGCGAGAGAGACCCAGTACTTC.